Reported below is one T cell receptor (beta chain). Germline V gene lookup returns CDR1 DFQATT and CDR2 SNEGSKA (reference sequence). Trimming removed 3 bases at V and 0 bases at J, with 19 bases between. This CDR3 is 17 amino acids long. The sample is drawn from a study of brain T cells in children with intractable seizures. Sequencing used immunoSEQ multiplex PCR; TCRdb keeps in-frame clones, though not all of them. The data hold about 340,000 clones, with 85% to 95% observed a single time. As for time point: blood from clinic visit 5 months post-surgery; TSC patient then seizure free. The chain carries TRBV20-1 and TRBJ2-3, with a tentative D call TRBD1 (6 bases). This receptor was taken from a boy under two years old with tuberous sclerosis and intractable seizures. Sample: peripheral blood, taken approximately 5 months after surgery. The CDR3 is CSASGGMWGPSTDTQYF. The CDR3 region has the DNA TGCAGTGCTAGTGGGGGCATGTGGGGACCAAGCACAGATACGCAGTATTTT.